This TCR beta chain was sequenced during a study of T cell responses to AZD1222 COVID-19 vaccine (TCRdb year 2021). For context, the study as a whole: AZD1222 recipients given second doses at about 4 weeks or at about 12 weeks were pooled, since spike-specific TCR depth and breadth were not found to differ between the two schedules. A total of roughly 240 trial participants underwent TCR sequencing, of whom about 210 received two doses of AZD1222 and 26 received two doses of the MenACWY control vaccine. Trial participants were enrolled by age into subgroups of 18-55, 56-69 and 70-plus years, and around 150, 28 and 57 TCR-sequenced participants, respectively, were included in these subgroups. The study at large found these results: Conclusions about previously exposed vaccinees are limited, since just five or six AZD1222 recipients were seropositive for SARS-CoV-2 at baseline. A significant rise in spike-specific TCR breadth and depth was observed after two AZD1222 doses relative to day 0 and relative to MenACWY recipients. In the small 56-69-year group, the increase in depth fell short of significance, most likely because of low power. Vaccine-associated CD4 TCRs spanned the whole spike protein, with dominant responses in regions 160-218 and 743-854. No day 14 peak-response samples were available, so repertoires were characterized only after the peak T cell response. Reportedly, close to half of the unique spike-specific TCRs recognized epitopes lying outside the regions that are mutated in the B.1.351 and B.1.1.7 variants. Participants were mostly white British and included more females than males, and it was suggested by the authors that clonal diversity may have been underestimated.

The CDR3 regions of human TCRbeta chains were analyzed by immunosequencing. Regarding the original processing steps: Repertoire TCRs were checked for matches against a reference library of SARS-CoV-2-specific TCRs that had been generated using the MIRA antigen-specificity platform. Breadth meant the fraction of unique TCRs that were SARS-CoV-2-associated, whereas depth meant the fraction of total T cells that were SARS-CoV-2-associated. Using the MIRA data, each spike-specific TCR was mapped to the spike region that the TCR reacts to and placed in a CD4 or CD8 class. Log10-transformed breadth and depth values were compared by one-way ANOVA with Sidak's multiple comparisons tests. TCRdb took this table from immuneACCESS and kept in-frame rearrangements with V and J called. Such tables lack part of the clones; where checked against another copy, unresolved V genes explain under half of the gap, and the rest is unexplained. V, J and clone size are taken as reported in that table, and D and trimming were inferred from the DNA itself. For this sample there are roughly 170,000 clones; about 90% appear just once. The biggest ten clones account for around 2% of the sample.

The intended sense of this specimen's time point label: baseline before first vaccination. The vaccinee samples were drawn from two UK trials, COV001 and COV002, one of which was a single-blind randomized controlled phase 2/3 trial testing AZD1222 (ChAdOx1 nCoV-19) in healthy adults. Trial participant PBMC samples were collected at day 0 and day 28 after the second dose for TCRbeta chain sequencing. Details on this clone: The clone's antigen remains unknown. Base qualities are not provided; no much larger clone lies one nucleotide away.

Looking up the germline V gene (reference sequence) yields CDR1 LNHDA and CDR2 SQIVND. V is pared back by 3 bases and J by 0 bases, with 13 bases lying between the germline termini. CDR3 length: 16 amino acids, cysteine to phenylalanine. Only the CDR3 DNA stays, 48 bases, in frame from base 1. The source material was peripheral blood, sampled on day 0 of AZD1222 vaccination. This TCR came from an adult in good health. The rearranged chain carries TRBV19 and TRBJ2-3; confidence is insufficient to name the D gene. The CDR3 protein sequence reads: CASSISVAGSTDTQYF. Read as DNA, the sequence is TGTGCCAGTAGTATTAGTGTGGCAGGTAGCACAGATACGCAGTATTTT.